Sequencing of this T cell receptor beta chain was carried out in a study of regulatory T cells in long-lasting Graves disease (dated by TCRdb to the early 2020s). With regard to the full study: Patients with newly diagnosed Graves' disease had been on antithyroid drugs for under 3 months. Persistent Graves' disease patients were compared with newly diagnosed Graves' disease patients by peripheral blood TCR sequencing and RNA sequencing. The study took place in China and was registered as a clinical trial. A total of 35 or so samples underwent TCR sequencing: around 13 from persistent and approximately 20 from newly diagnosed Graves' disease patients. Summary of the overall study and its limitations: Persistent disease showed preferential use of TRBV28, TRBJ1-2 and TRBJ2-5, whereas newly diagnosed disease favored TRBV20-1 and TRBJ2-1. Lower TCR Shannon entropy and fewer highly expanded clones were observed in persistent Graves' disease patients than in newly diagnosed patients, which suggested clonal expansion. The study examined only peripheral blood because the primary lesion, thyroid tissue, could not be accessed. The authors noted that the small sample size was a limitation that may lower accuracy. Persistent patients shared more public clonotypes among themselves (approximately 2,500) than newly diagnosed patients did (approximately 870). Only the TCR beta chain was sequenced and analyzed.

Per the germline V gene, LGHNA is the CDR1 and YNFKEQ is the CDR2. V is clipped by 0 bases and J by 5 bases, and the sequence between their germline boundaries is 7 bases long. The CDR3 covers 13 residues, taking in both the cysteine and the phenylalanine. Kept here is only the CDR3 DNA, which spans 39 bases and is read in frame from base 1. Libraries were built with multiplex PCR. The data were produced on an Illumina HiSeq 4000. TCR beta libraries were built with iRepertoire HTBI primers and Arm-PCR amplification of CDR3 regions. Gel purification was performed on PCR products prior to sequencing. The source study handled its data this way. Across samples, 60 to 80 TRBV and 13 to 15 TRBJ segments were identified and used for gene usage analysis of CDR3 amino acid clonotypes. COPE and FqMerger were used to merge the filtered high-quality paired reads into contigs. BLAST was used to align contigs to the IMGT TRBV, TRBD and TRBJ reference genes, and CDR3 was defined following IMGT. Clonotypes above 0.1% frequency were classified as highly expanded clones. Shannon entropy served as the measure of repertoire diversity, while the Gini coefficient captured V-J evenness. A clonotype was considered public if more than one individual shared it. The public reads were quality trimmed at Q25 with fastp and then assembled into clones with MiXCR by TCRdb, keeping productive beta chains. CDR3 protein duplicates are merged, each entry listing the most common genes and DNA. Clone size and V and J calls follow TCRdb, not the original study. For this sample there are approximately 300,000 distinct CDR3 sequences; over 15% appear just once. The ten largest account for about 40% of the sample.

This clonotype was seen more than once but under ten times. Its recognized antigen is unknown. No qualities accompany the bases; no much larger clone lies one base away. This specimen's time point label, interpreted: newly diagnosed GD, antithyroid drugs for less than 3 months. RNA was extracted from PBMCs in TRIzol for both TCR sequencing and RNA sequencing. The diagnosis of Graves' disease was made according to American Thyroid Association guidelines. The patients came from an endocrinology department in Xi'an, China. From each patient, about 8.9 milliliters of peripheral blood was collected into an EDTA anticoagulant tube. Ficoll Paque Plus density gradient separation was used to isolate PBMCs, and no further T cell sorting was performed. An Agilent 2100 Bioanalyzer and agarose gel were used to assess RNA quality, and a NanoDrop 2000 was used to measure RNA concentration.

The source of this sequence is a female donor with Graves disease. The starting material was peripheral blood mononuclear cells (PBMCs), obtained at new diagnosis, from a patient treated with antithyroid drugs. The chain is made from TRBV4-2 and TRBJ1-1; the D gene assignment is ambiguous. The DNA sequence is TGTGCCAGCAGCCAAGAGGTGGGAACTGAAGCTTTCTTT. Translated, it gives CASSQEVGTEAFF.